The clone carrying this TCR beta chain is a singleton in its sample. The antigen remains undetermined. Here immunoSEQ multiplex PCR was the method, and the copy in TCRdb shows in-frame clones only, minus some. Among 100,000 to 150,000 clones, 86% were seen once, and the ten largest hold roughly 5%. Trimming stripped 5 bases from V and 7 bases from J, with 18 bases between. This CDR3 is built from 15 residues. CDR1 is SGHRS, CDR2 YFSETQ, per germline. This sample was included in a study of cytomegalovirus exposure and HLA in healthy donors. The study, taken as a whole, reports: Reports described diagnosis of cytomegalovirus status by the classifier as highly specific and sensitive.

The receptor was isolated from a man aged 18 to 30 in good health and CMV-seronegative. Material: PBMCs. This chain links TRBV5-1 with TRBJ2-2; the D gene is possibly TRBD2 (6 bases). CDR3 sequence reads: CASRSRWEARGELFF. In DNA, the CDR3 is TGCGCCAGCAGGTCCCGATGGGAGGCCCGCGGGGAGCTGTTTTTT.